This T cell receptor beta chain originates from a study of vaccination effects on CD4 cells after COVID-19. The overall study: Antigen-specific CD4+ T cells were expanded (with viral peptide pools) by the ViraFEST assay ahead of sequencing. PBMC were cultured at roughly 2 million per well with 8 to 10 IU/ml IL-2 and 10 ug/ml peptides. General study results and limits: Few convalescent patients, and no early post-infection timepoints, were available to the study.

The CDR3 length is 16 residues. Trimming shortened V by 4 bases and J by 2 bases, and 18 bases separated the two germline ends. Germline V CDR1 and CDR2: SGHNT, YENEEA. In its sample, this clone was seen once. Its antigen is unknown. Assay: immunoSEQ multiplex PCR; the TCRdb copy retains only in-frame clones and omits some. The sample has nearly 45,000 clones; approximately 77% are singletons. Isolation of CD4+ T cells took place after about 10 days of culture. Two-dose BNT162b2 or mRNA-1273 vaccination was given to participants. A half-volume exchange with IL-2 medium occurred on days 3 and 7. The sample was CD4+ T cells from PBMCs cultured without peptide, taken after COVID-19 vaccination. V and J are TRBV11-3 and TRBJ2-7, with D unresolved. The sequence came from a human donor who received a COVID-19 vaccine. The CDR3 DNA reads as TGTGCCAGCAGCTCCTGGACCGGACCCCAGGCCTACGAGCAGTACTTC. Translating gives CASSSWTGPQAYEQYF. The entire variable domain, with the rest obtained from reference TRBV11-3 and TRBJ2-7, is as follows: EAGVVQSPRYKIIEKKQPVAFWCNPISGHNTLYWYLQNLGQGPELLIRYENEEAVDDSQLPKDRFSAERLKGVDSTLKIQPAELGDSAVYLCASSSWTGPQAYEQYFGPGTRLTVT.